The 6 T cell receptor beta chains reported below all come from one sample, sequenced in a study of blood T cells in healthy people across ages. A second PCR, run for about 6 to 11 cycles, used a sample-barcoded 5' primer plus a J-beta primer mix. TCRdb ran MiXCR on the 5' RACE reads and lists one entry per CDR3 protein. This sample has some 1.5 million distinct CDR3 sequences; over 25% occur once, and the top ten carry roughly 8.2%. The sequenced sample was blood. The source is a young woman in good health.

The CDR3 DNA is TGTGCCAGCAGCCAAGCGGACAGGGGTCCCGGTGGGACCCAGCATTTT. Translated, it gives CASSQADRGPGGTQHF. The chain carries TRBV3-1 and TRBJ1-5, with 9 positions matching TRBD1. CDR3 length: 16 amino acids. V lost 1 base and J lost 11; bases outside the gene matches: 12. Per the germline V gene, CDR1 is LGHDT and CDR2 is YNNKEL (reference sequence). Full variable domain (missing parts from reference TRBV3-1 and TRBJ1-5): DTAVSQTPKYLVTQMGNDKSIKCEQNLGHDTMYWYKQDSKKFLKIMFSYNNKELIINETVPNRFSPKSPDKAHLNLHINSLELGDSAVYFCASSQADRGPGGTQHFGDGTRLSIL.

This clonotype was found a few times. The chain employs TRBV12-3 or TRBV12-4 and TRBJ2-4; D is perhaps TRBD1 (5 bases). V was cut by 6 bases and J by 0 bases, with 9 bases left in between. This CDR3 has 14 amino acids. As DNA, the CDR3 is TGTGCCAGCAGGGCCAGGGCAGCCAAAAACATTCAGTACTTC. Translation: CASRARAAKNIQYF.

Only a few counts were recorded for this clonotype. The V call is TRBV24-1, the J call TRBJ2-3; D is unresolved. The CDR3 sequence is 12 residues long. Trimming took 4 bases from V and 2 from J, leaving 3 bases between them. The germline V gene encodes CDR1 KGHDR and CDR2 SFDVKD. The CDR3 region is CATSDTTDTQYF. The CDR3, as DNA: TGTGCCACCAGTGACACCACAGATACGCAGTATTTT.

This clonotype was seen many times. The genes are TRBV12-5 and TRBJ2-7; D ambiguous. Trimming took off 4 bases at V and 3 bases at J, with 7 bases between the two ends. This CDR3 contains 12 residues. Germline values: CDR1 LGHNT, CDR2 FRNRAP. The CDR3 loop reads CASGSSLYEQYF. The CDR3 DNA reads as TGTGCTAGTGGTTCTTCCCTCTACGAGCAGTACTTC.

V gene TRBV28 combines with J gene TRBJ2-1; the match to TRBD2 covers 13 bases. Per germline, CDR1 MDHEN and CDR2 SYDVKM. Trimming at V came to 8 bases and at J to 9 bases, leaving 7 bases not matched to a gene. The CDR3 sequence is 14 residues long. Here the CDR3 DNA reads TGTGCCAGCGGAACTAGCGGGGGGGCCGGTGAGCAGTTCTTC. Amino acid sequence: CASGTSGGAGEQFF.

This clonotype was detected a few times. The CDR3 region has the DNA TGTGCCAGCAGCAGACAGGGGCTCTCGCAAGAGACCCAGTACTTC. Encoded protein: CASSRQGLSQETQYF. This chain links TRBV7-2 with TRBJ2-5; 8 bases agree with TRBD1. Germline V gene lookup returns CDR1 SGHTA and CDR2 FQGNSA. V trimming: 5 bases; J trimming: 2 bases; junction bases outside the gene matches: 7. This CDR3 region has 15 residues.